The 10 T cell receptor beta chains presented below share a single source sample, sequenced in a study of T-cell reconstitution after alpha-beta-depleted transplantation in children. Unique molecular identifiers were used to barcode this TCRbeta library. TCRdb called the PCR reads again in MiXCR, with one record for every CDR3 protein. The sample carries 400,000 to 450,000 distinct CDR3 sequences, around two fifths recorded once. Sequences were derived from PBMCs, sampled before TCRalphabeta/CD19-depleted stem cell transplant. Receptors were obtained from a girl aged 2-10 years with aplastic anemia, due to receive a stem cell transplant.

The table lists this clonotype with a few counts. V gene TRBV9 combines with J gene TRBJ2-3; 8 positions agree with TRBD1. J gave up 6 bases and V 4 bases, and 10 bases lay outside the gene matches. The CDR3 consists of 15 residues. The germline CDR1 and CDR2 sequences are SGDLS and YYNGEE. CDR3: CASSPRTGFDDTQYF. CDR3 DNA sequence: TGTGCCAGCAGCCCCCGGACAGGGTTTGACGATACGCAGTATTTT.

This clonotype was seen at least ten times. This chain joins TRBV5-1 and TRBJ1-1, with a possible D match to TRBD1 (5 bases). Trimming cost V 0 bases and J 0 bases, with 12 bases left between them. This CDR3 spans 16 amino acids. Germline CDR1 SGHRS, CDR2 YFSETQ. CDR3 coding DNA: TGCGCCAGCAGCTTGGAAGCCCCAGGGATGAACACTGAAGCTTTCTTT. Protein product: CASSLEAPGMNTEAFF.

The table lists this clonotype with a few counts. The chain is built from TRBV12-3 or TRBV12-4 and TRBJ1-3, with D tentatively TRBD1 (5 bases). Between the trimmed V and J ends, which lost 4 bases and 1 base, there was a span of 14 bases. The CDR3 has 16 amino acids. CDR3 amino acids: CASSSATGVSGNTIYF. In DNA form, the CDR3 reads TGTGCCAGCAGTTCTGCCACAGGAGTTTCTGGAAACACCATATATTTT.

This clonotype was recorded a few times. V is TRBV20-1 and J is TRBJ2-1; a weak D match, TRBD2 (5 bases). This CDR3 spans 14 amino acids. Trimming shortened V by 4 bases and J by 0 bases, and 10 bases separated the two germline ends. The V gene's germline CDR1 is DFQATT and CDR2 SNEGSKA (reference sequence). CDR3 sequence: CSAKDSGSYNEQFF. DNA for the CDR3: TGCAGTGCTAAGGACTCGGGCTCCTACAATGAGCAGTTCTTC.

This chain connects TRBV19 to TRBJ2-4, with a weak D call TRBD1 (6 bases). Trimming took 5 bases from V and 8 from J, leaving 7 bases between them. The CDR3 has 11 amino acids. From germline, CDR1 is LNHDA and CDR2 SQIVND (reference sequence). CDR3 amino acids: CASSAGDIQYF. CDR3 sequence (DNA): TGTGCCAGTAGTGCAGGGGACATTCAGTACTTC.

The rearrangement uses TRBV10-3 and TRBJ2-3, with 11 nucleotides matching TRBD1. The CDR3 spans 15 residues. The trim removed 6 bases at V and 6 bases at J, leaving 8 bases unmatched. Per the germline V gene, CDR1 is ENHRY and CDR2 is SYGVKD. CDR3 sequence: CAIRPDRDRGDTQYF. The DNA of the CDR3 is TGTGCCATCAGACCAGACCGGGACAGGGGGGATACGCAGTATTTT.

This clonotype was detected only a few times. In DNA form, the CDR3 reads TGCGCCAGCAGCCAAGATCAAACCAACCCCACAGTCTCCTACGAGCAGTACTTC. Protein: CASSQDQTNPTVSYEQYF. The chain couples TRBV4-1 to TRBJ2-7; no firm D call. Germline lookup yields CDR1 MGHRA and CDR2 YSYEKL. This CDR3 has 18 residues. V was shortened by 0 bases and J by 0 bases, with 18 bases between the two germline ends.

The chain carries TRBV27 and TRBJ1-1; D is uncertain. Germline V gives CDR1 MNHEY, CDR2 SMNVEV (reference sequence). The V end was cut by 2 bases, the J end by 3 bases, with 13 bases between. The length of the CDR3 is 15 residues. CDR3 in amino acids: CASSLVGSGHTEAFF. The CDR3 bases are TGTGCCAGCAGTTTAGTGGGCAGCGGGCACACTGAAGCTTTCTTT.

This clonotype was detected once. The V call is TRBV7-3, the J call TRBJ2-1, with TRBD2 identical over 10 bases. This CDR3 is built from 20 residues. The V gene end was trimmed by 5 bases and the J gene end by 0 bases; junction bases not matched to a gene: 16. Germline CDR1 SGHTA, CDR2 FQGTGA. DNA of the CDR3: TGTGCCAGCAGCCCCAGTAGCGGGAGGTTTATAAATAGCTCCTACAATGAGCAGTTCTTC. This sequence encodes CASSPSSGRFINSSYNEQFF. The full variable domain, with the rest looked up from reference TRBV7-3 and TRBJ2-1, is GAGVSQTPSNKVTEKGKYVELRCDPISGHTALYWYRQSLGQGPEFLIYFQGTGAADDSGLPNDRFFAVRPEGSVSTLKIQRTERGDSAVYLCASSPSSGRFINSSYNEQFFGPGTRLTVL.

The chain combines TRBV5-6 with TRBJ1-1; perhaps TRBD1 as D (5 bases). CDR3 size: 15 residues. Trimming took 1 base from V and 3 from J, leaving 13 bases between them. Germline assignment: CDR1 SGHDT and CDR2 YYEEEE. The CDR3 region has the DNA TGTGCCAGCAGCTTGTGGGGCGGAAAACACACTGAAGCTTTCTTT. It is translated as CASSLWGGKHTEAFF.